This entry describes one TCR beta chain. Enrolled during active infection, Seattle patients were then followed longitudinally. The V and J ends lost 2 bases and 3 bases, in that order; junction bases with no gene match: 3. The CDR3 covers 15 residues. The germline V gene encodes CDR1 ENHRY and CDR2 SYGVKD. The sample comes from a study of blood T cell repertoires in COVID-19. Study-wide context: COVID-19 samples, acute and convalescent, were from the United States, Italy and Spain. From T cells, B-cell-depleted T cells, or PBMCs came the material, which was cDNA or gDNA.

Original methodology: Estimates of nucleated cell counts were drawn from the amplification of reference gene primers. Libraries were prepared by immunoSEQ multiplex PCR; TCRdb keeps only in-frame clonotypes and omits some of them. That table supplies the V and J calls and clone size; D and trimming were determined from the DNA. The sample contains a few hundred thousand clones, nearly 90% of which appear only once. The V gene is TRBV10-3, the J gene TRBJ2-7; 11 nucleotides agree with TRBD1. This TCR was recovered from a woman aged 55-70 years with COVID-19, enrolled during active disease. The sample comprised peripheral blood. CDR3 DNA sequence: TGTGCCATCAGTGAGCCCGGGACAGGGGGCTACGAGCAGTACTTC. Translated, it gives CAISEPGTGGYEQYF.